Listed below are T cell receptor beta chains from one sample, sequenced in a study of a mutant IDH1 vaccine in newly diagnosed glioma. Clones were read by immunoSEQ multiplex PCR, and TCRdb kept only the in-frame ones, dropping some. The data contain 45,000 to 55,000 clones, 79% of them singletons. Their cognate antigens are unknown. The sequencing used PBMCs, collected from a glioma patient whose treatment included an IDH1 peptide vaccine. The source of these receptors is a man between 40 and 49 years old with glioma. Both conserved end residues are part of each CDR3. A D gene is named only where the DNA matches it firmly. Clone size, where shown, is once, few, many, or a class for clones that have expanded.

clone_size d_call j_call cdr3_length v_call cdr3_nt cdr3_aa
. . TRBJ1-2 14 TRBV9 TGTGCCAGCAGCCCAACGGACCATCTCTATGGCTACACCTTC CASSPTDHLYGYTF
. . TRBJ2-1 13 TRBV5-1 TGCGCCAGCAGCTTAGGCGCGGTCGCTGAGCAGTTCTTC CASSLGAVAEQFF
. . TRBJ2-2 17 TRBV11-2 TGTGCCAGCAGCCTAGGGGCGGGGTTTCTGAACACCGGGGAGCTGTTTTTT CASSLGAGFLNTGELFF
. . TRBJ2-5 12 TRBV2 TGTGCCAGCGGGGGGAACCAAGAGACCCAGTACTTC CASGGNQETQYF
. . TRBJ1-3 14 TRBV19 TGTGCCAGTAGGTACTGGGGTAGTGGAAACACCATATATTTT CASRYWGSGNTIYF
. TRBD1 TRBJ2-7 17 TRBV23-1 TGCGCCAGCAGTCAAAAGCGTCAGGGGGCCCTAGTTTACGAGCAGTACTTC CASSQKRQGALVYEQYF
. . TRBJ2-7 13 TRBV7-6 TGTGCCAGCAGCCCCCGAATAAGTGACGAGCAGTACTTC CASSPRISDEQYF
. . TRBJ2-2 15 TRBV2 TGTGCCAGCAGTGAACAGGGTATGAACACCGGGGAGCTGTTTTTT CASSEQGMNTGELFF
. . TRBJ2-1 15 TRBV5-1 TGCGCCAGCAGCTTGGCCGGCGGGAACTACAATGAGCAGTTCTTC CASSLAGGNYNEQFF
once TRBD1 TRBJ2-7 19 TRBV5-6 TGTGCCAGCAGCTTGTCGTCTCCCTTGACCGGGACAGGGACCTACGAGCAGTACTTC CASSLSSPLTGTGTYEQYF
few . TRBJ2-7 13 TRBV6-1 TGTGCCAGCATCGGTCGTCCCTCCTACGAGCAGTACTTC CASIGRPSYEQYF
. . TRBJ1-1 14 TRBV4-1 TGCGCCAGCAGCCAACCTGGGACCAACACTGAAGCTTTCTTT CASSQPGTNTEAFF
. . TRBJ2-7 13 TRBV6-5 TGTGCCACCCAAGTCGGCTGGTCCTACGAGCAGTACTTC CATQVGWSYEQYF
. . TRBJ2-7 14 TRBV10-3 TGTGCCATCAGTGAGCGAGGGGGGAACCACGAGCAGTACTTC CAISERGGNHEQYF
. . TRBJ2-7 14 TRBV6-5 TGTGCCAGCAGTTTAAACCGGGACAACTACGAGCAGTACTTC CASSLNRDNYEQYF
. . TRBJ2-7 15 TRBV2 TGTGCCAGCAGTGGCGAAATTAGAAGGGGCCTCGAGCAGTACTTC CASSGEIRRGLEQYF
. . TRBJ2-3 13 TRBV7-2 TGTGCCAGCAGAGGGACTAGCACAGATACGCAGTATTTT CASRGTSTDTQYF
. . TRBJ2-7 16 TRBV30 TGTGCCTGGAGTCCGTGGTCGAGAGGGGTACTCTACGAGCAGTACTTC CAWSPWSRGVLYEQYF
. . TRBJ1-2 13 TRBV7-9 TGTGCCAGCAGCTACCGATCCGTAGGGGGCTACACCTTC CASSYRSVGGYTF
. . TRBJ1-5 14 TRBV19 TGTGCCAGTAAGGGCAGGGAACGTCGTCAGCCCCAGCATTTT CASKGRERRQPQHF
few TRBD1 TRBJ1-2 15 TRBV28 TGTGCCAGCAGTTTCCCTGACAGGGGTTGGTATGGCTACACCTTC CASSFPDRGWYGYTF
. . TRBJ1-2 11 TRBV25-1 TGTGCCAGCAGGCAAAGGGCGGGCTACACCTTC CASRQRAGYTF
. . TRBJ1-2 14 TRBV5-6 TGTGCCAGCAGGCCACAGGGAGGGAACTATGGCTACACCTTC CASRPQGGNYGYTF
. . TRBJ2-5 16 TRBV5-1 TGCGCCAGCAGCTCGGTCTTTGGGGGTGATCAAGAGACCCAGTACTTC CASSSVFGGDQETQYF
. . TRBJ1-4 14 TRBV5-1 TGCGCCAGCAGCTTCGGCCAAGGGGGTGAAAAACTGTTTTTT CASSFGQGGEKLFF
. TRBD1 TRBJ1-2 17 TRBV19 TGTGCCAGTAGTAATTCCGACACAGGGGGCGCGAAGAATGGCTACACCTTC CASSNSDTGGAKNGYTF
. . TRBJ2-5 13 TRBV19 TGTGCCAGAACCGGGACTTTCCAAGAGACCCAGTACTTC CARTGTFQETQYF
few . TRBJ1-1 11 TRBV29-1 TGCAGCGTAGTTTGGAACACTGAAGCTTTCTTT CSVVWNTEAFF
. TRBD1 TRBJ1-2 17 TRBV18 TGTGCCAGCTCACCTCGGACAGGGGCGCCAGCTAACTATGGCTACACCTTC CASSPRTGAPANYGYTF
few TRBD1 TRBJ1-2 13 TRBV10-3 TGTGCCATCCAGGGCACAGGGGACTATGGCTACACCTTC CAIQGTGDYGYTF
. TRBD1 TRBJ2-1 16 TRBV6-5 TGTGCCAGCAGTTACCCCCGGACAGGGTCGGACAATGAGCAGTTCTTC CASSYPRTGSDNEQFF
. TRBD1 TRBJ2-2 16 TRBV6-6 TGTGCCAGCAGTACCCCGGGACAGGGAAACACCGGGGAGCTGTTTTTT CASSTPGQGNTGELFF